A single sample gave rise to the 23 T cell receptor beta chains below, sequenced in a study of CD8 T cells in Susac syndrome. A quantity of roughly 0.5 to 1 ug RNA underwent reverse transcription using random hexamers. TCRdb used MiXCR to reprocess the immunoSEQ multiplex PCR reads, holding one entry per CDR3 protein. The table includes over 100,000 distinct CDR3 sequences, roughly 92% detected once. Sequencing used CD8+ T cells from PBMCs. All receptors come from a human donor in good health.

The chain links TRBV27 to TRBJ2-2; no clear D. The germline V gene encodes CDR1 MNHEY and CDR2 SMNVEV (reference sequence). This CDR3 region has 14 residues. The ends were cut back, 7 bases at V and 0 bases at J, with 9 bases in the middle. CDR3 nucleotides: TGTGCCAGCAAGCAGGACCCGAACACCGGGGAGCTGTTTTTT. Translation gives CASKQDPNTGELFF.

The J gene is TRBJ2-1, the V gene TRBV29-1; perhaps TRBD1 as D (5 bases). Deletions cut 4 bases from V and 2 bases from J, with 6 bases between. There are 12 residues in the CDR3. Germline-derived CDR1 and CDR2 are SQVTM and ANQGSEA. In DNA form, the CDR3 reads TGCAGCGTTGTGACAGCCTACAATGAGCAGTTCTTC. Residues: CSVVTAYNEQFF.

This clonotype was seen only once. J is TRBJ2-7 and V is TRBV4-2; 7 bases are a match to TRBD2. Trimming at V came to 0 bases and at J to 3 bases, leaving 5 bases not matched to a gene. The germline V gene encodes CDR1 LGHNA and CDR2 YNFKEQ. CDR3 length equals 15 residues. DNA of the CDR3: TGTGCCAGCAGCCAAGAATCCGGACTAGGCTACGAGCAGTACTTC. Residues: CASSQESGLGYEQYF.

The rearrangement uses TRBV12-3 or TRBV12-4 and TRBJ2-3; D possibly corresponds to TRBD1 (5 bases). The CDR3 has 15 amino acids. Deletions cut 2 bases from V and 0 bases from J, with 9 bases between. The CDR3 nucleotides are TGTGCCAGCAGTTTAAAGGGGCGAAGCACAGATACGCAGTATTTT. Translation: CASSLKGRSTDTQYF.

The chain couples TRBV10-3 to TRBJ1-1, with D hard to call. V lost 6 bases, J lost 0 bases, and 14 bases lay in between. Germline-derived CDR1 and CDR2 are ENHRY and SYGVKD. There are 15 residues in the CDR3. As DNA, the CDR3 is TGTGCCATCAGCGAGGAAGGGTCCGTGAACACTGAAGCTTTCTTT. Protein: CAISEEGSVNTEAFF.

The V call is TRBV5-4, the J call TRBJ2-6; the D is unclear. Looked up from germline, CDR1 is SGHNT and CDR2 is YYREEE (reference sequence). V was pared by 4 bases and J by 0 bases, with 8 bases between. The CDR3 extends over 15 amino acids. CDR3 sequence: CASSNRGSGANVLTF. CDR3 in DNA: TGTGCCAGCAGCAACAGAGGCTCTGGGGCCAACGTCCTGACTTTC.

This clonotype was counted once. The J gene is TRBJ1-2, the V gene TRBV7-3; D unclear. The CDR3 runs 13 residues. Germline CDR1 SGHTA, CDR2 FQGTGA. V lost 1 base, J lost 6 bases, and 9 bases lay in between. The CDR3 DNA follows: TGTGCCAGCAGCTTAAAAGCAGGAGATGGCTACACCTTC. Translated: CASSLKAGDGYTF.

The rearrangement links TRBV4-3 to TRBJ2-4; a possible D gene is TRBD1 (6 bases). There are 14 residues in the CDR3. CDR1 LGHNA and CDR2 YSLEER come from the germline V gene. V lost 0 bases to trimming and J lost 7 bases, with 10 bases between them. The CDR3 DNA sequence: TGCGCCAGCAGCCAAGAGATTCAGGGGAACATTCAGTACTTC. Protein sequence: CASSQEIQGNIQYF.

The chain has TRBV15 and TRBJ2-3; D is unresolved. V was shortened by 3 bases and J by 2 bases, with 9 bases between the two germline ends. The CDR3 consists of 14 residues. CDR1 is LNHNV and CDR2 is YYDKDF in the germline V gene (reference sequence). CDR3 sequence reads: CATSSLRTTDTQYF. The CDR3 region has the DNA TGTGCCACCAGCAGTTTACGAACCACAGATACGCAGTATTTT.

Worth noting for this clonotype: An end of the junction does not agree with germline; a read error may underlie this. The chain carries TRBV5-1 and TRBJ2-3; D is uncertain. Germline loops: CDR1 SGHRS, CDR2 YFSETQ. The CDR3 extends over 14 amino acids. CDR3 residues: CASSLAGSTDTQYF. In DNA form, the CDR3 reads TGTGCCAGCAGCTTGGCCGGAAGCACAGATACGCAGTATTTT.

The chain couples TRBV29-1 to TRBJ2-3; no firm D call. The ends were cut back, 4 bases at V and 2 bases at J, with 13 bases in the middle. Germline V lookup: CDR1 SQVTM, CDR2 ANQGSEA. This CDR3 is 14 amino acids long. The CDR3 region is CSVVRWLNTDTQYF. CDR3 coding DNA: TGCAGCGTTGTGCGTTGGCTGAACACAGATACGCAGTATTTT.

V and J are TRBV6-2 or TRBV6-3 and TRBJ2-1; D is ambiguous. The germline V gene encodes CDR1 MNHEY and CDR2 SVGEGT. There are 16 residues in the CDR3. Trimming took 0 bases from V and 3 from J, leaving 12 bases between them. The CDR3 DNA follows: TGTGCCAGCAGTTACTCCCCCGGCGAAATCTACAATGAGCAGTTCTTC. Its translation: CASSYSPGEIYNEQFF.

The chain joins TRBV5-8 to TRBJ2-3; 9 positions agree with TRBD1. The length of the CDR3 is 16 residues. With V trimmed by 0 bases and J by 4 bases, 6 bases remained unmatched. The germline V gene encodes CDR1 SGHTS and CDR2 YDEGEE. In nucleotides, the CDR3 is TGTGCCAGCAGCTTGGCCGCCGACAGGGGGGCAGATACGCAGTATTTT. It codes for CASSLAADRGADTQYF.

The chain employs TRBV6-5 and TRBJ2-3; TRBD1 is a possible D gene (6 bases). V was trimmed by 5 bases and J by 4 bases, leaving 10 bases between them. CDR3 length: 13 amino acids. Germline V gene lookup returns CDR1 MNHEY and CDR2 SVGAGI. The CDR3 protein is CASSIGGPDTQYF. DNA for the CDR3: TGTGCCAGCAGTATTGGGGGCCCAGATACGCAGTATTTT.

J is TRBJ2-2 and V is TRBV5-1; TRBD2 is a possible D gene (5 bases). The CDR3 is 16 residues long. Trimming left V 1 base short and J 3 bases short, with 13 bases between. CDR1 is SGHRS, CDR2 YFSETQ, per germline. CDR3: CASSLLEGRYTGELFF. The CDR3 DNA reads TGCGCCAGCAGCTTGTTAGAGGGAAGGTACACCGGGGAGCTGTTTTTT.

The chain is built from TRBV3-1 and TRBJ2-6; no clear D gene. The germline V gene has CDR1 LGHDT and CDR2 YNNKEL (reference sequence). The CDR3 is 16 residues long. Trimming shortened V by 4 bases and J by 4 bases, and 14 bases separated the two germline ends. The CDR3 spells CASSLPVRAGANVLTF. The CDR3 nucleotides are TGTGCCAGCAGCCTACCGGTACGTGCCGGGGCCAACGTCCTGACTTTC.

The rearrangement links TRBV5-6 to TRBJ1-2, with a tentative D call TRBD1 (5 bases). Deletions cut 2 bases from V and 8 bases from J, with 22 bases between. The CDR3 spans 16 residues. Germline CDR1 is SGHDT and CDR2 is YYEEEE. The chain's CDR3 is CASSFPGVQGPMGYTF. For the CDR3, the DNA is TGTGCCAGCAGCTTCCCTGGGGTCCAGGGACCTATGGGCTACACCTTC.

The chain has TRBV7-3 and TRBJ1-5; tentative D call: TRBD1 (5 bases). Between the trimmed V and J ends, which lost 5 bases and 4 bases, there was a span of 9 bases. Germline V lookup: CDR1 SGHTA, CDR2 FQGTGA. This CDR3 has 13 residues. The CDR3 DNA follows: TGTGCCAGCAGCCCGGAGGGGAATCAGCCCCAGCATTTT. Translating gives CASSPEGNQPQHF. Variable domain in full (rest from reference TRBV7-3 and TRBJ1-5): GAGVSQTPSNKVTEKGKYVELRCDPISGHTALYWYRQSLGQGPEFLIYFQGTGAADDSGLPNDRFFAVRPEGSVSTLKIQRTERGDSAVYLCASSPEGNQPQHFGDGTRLSIL.

J is TRBJ1-1 and V is TRBV20-1, with a weak D call TRBD1 (6 bases). This CDR3 is built from 15 residues. V lost 1 base and J lost 1, with 13 bases in between. Germline loops: CDR1 DFQATT, CDR2 SNEGSKA (reference sequence). CDR3 in amino acids: CSARGSTGRNTEAFF. DNA of the CDR3: TGCAGTGCTAGAGGAAGTACAGGGAGGAACACTGAAGCTTTCTTT.

The chain links TRBV5-4 to TRBJ2-7; the match to TRBD2 covers 8 bases. In germline, CDR1 is SGHNT, CDR2 YYREEE (reference sequence). V was pared by 4 bases and J by 0 bases, with 9 bases of the junction left unmatched. This CDR3 region has 16 residues. CDR3 region: CASSAGWAGGSYEQYF. The CDR3 nucleotides are TGTGCCAGCAGCGCCGGGTGGGCGGGGGGCTCCTACGAGCAGTACTTC.

The genes are TRBV7-9 and TRBJ2-5; no definite D call. The V gene lost 6 bases and the J gene lost 4 bases, with 3 bases spanning the gap. The length of the CDR3 is 10 residues. In germline, CDR1 is SEHNR, CDR2 FQNEAQ (reference sequence). CDR3 residues: CASSTETQYF. Written as DNA, the CDR3 is TGTGCCAGCAGTACAGAGACCCAGTACTTC.

The chain joins TRBV4-2 to TRBJ2-1; the match to TRBD2 covers 8 bases. Germline CDR1 reads LGHNA; CDR2 reads YNFKEQ. Trimming removed 2 bases from V and 5 bases from J; junction bases left unmatched: 11. CDR3 size: 17 residues. DNA of the CDR3: TGTGCCAGCAGCCAAAGCGACGGGACTAGGGGCAACAATGAGCAGTTCTTC. Translating gives CASSQSDGTRGNNEQFF.

Note on this clonotype: One end of the junction does not line up with germline, which may come from a read error. The chain joins TRBV7-7 to TRBJ2-1; perhaps TRBD2 as D (6 bases). CDR3 size: 15 residues. The V gene's germline CDR1 is SSHAT and CDR2 FNYEAQ (reference sequence). In DNA, the CDR3 is TGTGCTAGCAGCACCGGCCGGGGCGGGGACAATGAGCAGTTCTTC. Amino acids: CASSTGRGGDNEQFF.